These 20 T cell receptor beta chains originate from one sample sequenced in a study of CD8+CD57+ T cells in acquired aplastic anemia. Genomic DNA constituted the template upon which TCR beta VDJ and CDR3 profiling was performed. TCRdb reprocessed the reads with MiXCR, giving one entry per CDR3 protein. Among 150,000 or so distinct CDR3 sequences, 63% were seen once, and the ten largest hold 45% to 55%. Sequenced material: sorted CD4+, CD8+, or CD8+CD57+ T cells (not recorded which) from PBMCs. The origin of the receptors is a human donor in good health.

This chain links TRBV20-1 with TRBJ2-3; 10 bases align to TRBD2. V gave up 0 bases and J gave up 3 bases; unmatched junction bases: 6. CDR1 is DFQATT and CDR2 is SNEGSKA in the germline V gene (reference sequence). The CDR3 extends over 16 amino acids. The CDR3 DNA is TGCAGTGCTAGAGACCCCCTAGCGGGGGAAACAGATACGCAGTATTTT. Encoded protein: CSARDPLAGETDTQYF.

In this sample, this clonotype turned up many times. This chain links TRBV19 with TRBJ2-1, with D uncertain. Germline CDR1 and CDR2: LNHDA and SQIVND (reference sequence). The CDR3 covers 17 residues. The ends were cut back, 4 bases at V and 1 base at J, with 17 bases in the middle. The CDR3 bases are TGTGCCAGTAGTACCCTCTTATTAGCCGAGTCCTACAATGAGCAGTTCTTC. It is translated as CASSTLLLAESYNEQFF.

This sequence joins TRBV12-3 or TRBV12-4 and TRBJ2-3, with 8 bases matching TRBD2. J was trimmed by 5 bases and V by 2 bases; bases with no gene match: 6. The CDR3 spans 15 residues. The CDR3 protein is CASSLNGGALDTQYF. The CDR3 nucleotides read TGTGCCAGCAGTTTAAACGGGGGGGCCTTAGATACGCAGTATTTT.

This chain joins TRBV29-1 and TRBJ2-3, with 7 bases fitting TRBD2. Germline V CDR1 and CDR2: SQVTM, ANQGSEA. J lost 2 bases, V lost 6 bases, and 5 bases had no gene match. This CDR3 comprises 13 residues. The CDR3 nucleotides are TGCAGCGTAGAGCGGGACGACACAGATACGCAGTATTTT. Its protein product is CSVERDDTDTQYF.

In its sample, this clonotype was seen many times. The chain employs TRBV6-5 and TRBJ2-3; 10 bases map to TRBD2. This CDR3 contains 17 residues. V gave up 5 bases and J gave up 3 bases; unmatched junction bases: 11. Looked up from germline, CDR1 is MNHEY and CDR2 is SVGAGI. The CDR3 loop reads CASSPLLAGVVTDTQYF. CDR3 coding DNA: TGTGCCAGCAGTCCCCTCCTAGCGGGAGTTGTTACAGATACGCAGTATTTT.

At least ten counts were recorded for this clonotype. This sequence joins TRBV5-6 and TRBJ2-7; tentatively, D is TRBD1 or TRBD2 (6 bases each). The CDR3 contains 13 residues. V was shortened by 3 bases and J by 3 bases, with 10 bases between the two germline ends. Germline V gene lookup returns CDR1 SGHDT and CDR2 YYEEEE. CDR3 DNA sequence: TGTGCCAGCAGCTCCGGGGGCAGCTACGAGCAGTACTTC. It translates to CASSSGGSYEQYF. Combining the CDR3 with reference TRBV5-6 and TRBJ2-7 gives the whole variable domain DAGVTQSPTHLIKTRGQQVTLRCSPKSGHDTVSWYQQALGQGPQFIFQYYEEEERQRGNFPDRFSGHQFPNYSSELNVNALLLGDSALYLCASSSGGSYEQYFGPGTRLTVT.

The J gene is TRBJ1-2, the V gene TRBV10-3, with D uncertain. Trimming removed 2 bases from V and 4 bases from J, with 5 bases in between. The CDR3 has 12 residues. Germline lookup yields CDR1 ENHRY and CDR2 SYGVKD. CDR3 region: CAISEPGYGYTF. For the CDR3, the DNA is TGTGCCATCAGTGAGCCGGGCTATGGCTACACCTTC.

At least ten counts were recorded for this clonotype. The gene calls are TRBV12-3 or TRBV12-4 and TRBJ2-2; unclear D gene. The V and J ends lost 3 bases and 5 bases respectively, with 7 bases between them. This CDR3 is built from 13 residues. The CDR3 loop reads CASSFSLTGELFF. In DNA form, the CDR3 reads TGTGCCAGCAGTTTCTCACTGACCGGGGAGCTGTTTTTT.

The chain couples TRBV7-3 to TRBJ2-7, with 11 nucleotides matching TRBD2. The junction had 3 bases not matched to a gene; V was cut back by 5 bases and J by 0 bases. The CDR3 has 15 amino acids. Looked up from germline, CDR1 is SGHTA and CDR2 is FQGTGA. CDR3 in DNA: TGTGCCAGCAGCCAACTAGCGGGGGACTCCTACGAGCAGTACTTC. As protein: CASSQLAGDSYEQYF.

This chain joins TRBV24-1 and TRBJ2-5, with 8 bases matching TRBD2. The DNA end is more similar to TRBJ2-1, so the J call may be wrong. Germline CDR1 and CDR2: KGHDR and SFDVKD. This CDR3 has 16 amino acids. The CDR3 sequence: CATSDPSGGPYNEQFF. As DNA, the CDR3 is TGTGCCACCAGTGACCCGAGCGGGGGCCCCTACAATGAGCAGTTCTTC.

CDR3 DNA sequence: TGCGCCAGCAGCTCCGGTTCCTATAATTCACCCCTCCACTTT. Protein sequence: CASSSGSYNSPLHF. The chain has TRBV5-1 and TRBJ1-6; D unresolved. V lost 3 bases and J 1 base, leaving 5 bases between the germline ends. CDR3 length: 14 residues. Germline V gene data show CDR1 as SGHRS and CDR2 as YFSETQ.

The count of this clonotype is one. The J gene is TRBJ2-1, the V gene TRBV12-3 or TRBV12-4, with 9 bases identical to TRBD1. V trimming: 3 bases; J trimming: 7 bases; junction bases outside the gene matches: 10. The CDR3 is 16 amino acids. Here the CDR3 reads CASSLGLGDRENEQFF. Written as DNA, the CDR3 is TGTGCCAGCAGTTTGGGGCTTGGGGACAGGGAAAATGAGCAGTTCTTC.

V usage is TRBV19 and J usage is TRBJ1-1; D is uncertain. Germline-derived CDR1 and CDR2 are LNHDA and SQIVND (reference sequence). The ends were cut back, 7 bases at V and 12 bases at J, with 15 bases in the middle. There are 11 residues in the CDR3. CDR3 DNA: TGTGCCAGTACATGGCGGATCGGAACTTTCTTT. Translation: CASTWRIGTFF.

The CDR3 bases are TGTGCCAGCAGTTTGAGGACTAGCGGACGACATGAGCAGTTCTTC. It yields the protein CASSLRTSGRHEQFF. The J gene is TRBJ2-1, the V gene TRBV12-3 or TRBV12-4; 10 bases agree with TRBD2. CDR3 length: 15 residues. The V segment lost 3 bases and the J segment 8 bases; nucleotides outside the gene matches: 7.

The CDR3 nucleotides read TGTGCCAGCAGCTTAGCGTCAGGGAACACTGAAGCTTTCTTT. Amino acid sequence: CASSLASGNTEAFF. The V gene is TRBV7-2, the J gene TRBJ1-1; no firm D call. V was pared by 0 bases and J by 1 base, with 6 bases between. This CDR3 contains 14 residues. Germline assignment: CDR1 SGHTA and CDR2 FQGNSA.

The chain recombines TRBV7-8 with TRBJ2-1; D is unresolved. CDR1 and CDR2 from the germline V gene are SGHVS and FQNEAQ. Deletions cut 5 bases from V and 7 bases from J, with 9 bases between. CDR3 length: 12 residues. The CDR3 coding sequence is TGTGCCAGCAGCCCAGCGATGAATGAGCAGTTCTTC. Its protein is CASSPAMNEQFF.

This clonotype was seen repeatedly, ten times or more. This sequence joins TRBV10-2 and TRBJ2-2; the match to TRBD1 covers 7 bases. The CDR3 totals 14 residues. Germline loops: CDR1 WSHSY, CDR2 SAAADI. V was pared by 6 bases and J by 1 base, with 2 bases of the junction left unmatched. CDR3 nucleotides: TGCGCCAGCAGCGGGACAGTGAACACCGGGGAGCTGTTTTTT. Translated, it gives CASSGTVNTGELFF.

Only a few counts were recorded for this clonotype. The gene calls are TRBV20-1 and TRBJ1-2; maybe TRBD1 (5 bases). V was cut by 7 bases and J by 1 base, with 7 bases left in between. The CDR3 spans 11 residues. Germline-derived CDR1 and CDR2 are DFQATT and SNEGSKA (reference sequence). The CDR3, as DNA: TGCAGTGGGGACTATAACTATGGCTACACCTTC. As protein: CSGDYNYGYTF.

This chain uses TRBV5-1 with TRBJ2-2; D remains unclear. This CDR3 region has 15 residues. V was pared by 1 base and J by 3 bases, with 10 bases between. Germline CDR1 is SGHRS and CDR2 is YFSETQ. The CDR3 nucleotides are TGCGCCAGCAGCTTGCTGTGGGAAGACACCGGGGAGCTGTTTTTT. It codes for CASSLLWEDTGELFF.

The V call is TRBV19, the J call TRBJ2-3, with TRBD1 identical over 9 bases. This CDR3 region has 16 residues. From germline, CDR1 is LNHDA and CDR2 SQIVND (reference sequence). The junction had 10 bases not matched to a gene; V was cut back by 7 bases and J by 2 bases. CDR3 loop: CASTDRGDRVTDTQYF. CDR3 bases: TGTGCCAGTACCGATAGGGGGGACAGGGTCACAGATACGCAGTATTTT.